What follows are 13 T cell receptor beta chains derived from one specimen sequenced in a study of T cells in narcolepsy. Generated by immunoSEQ multiplex PCR, the TCRdb table keeps only in-frame clones and is missing some. Of some 30,000 clones in the sample, around four fifths were seen once. Sequenced: memory (CD45RA-) CD4+ T cells from blood. Source of these receptors: a human donor in good health.

The chain is built from TRBV5-5 and TRBJ1-5, with D uncertain. Per germline, CDR1 SGHKS and CDR2 YYEKEE (reference sequence). Trimming pared 0 bases from V and 0 bases from J, leaving 4 bases between. This CDR3 region has 14 residues. In DNA form, the CDR3 reads TGTGCCAGCAGCTTGGGACATAGCAATCAGCCCCAGCATTTT. This codes for CASSLGHSNQPQHF.

V usage is TRBV6-5 and J usage is TRBJ2-5, with 13 bases that match TRBD2. This CDR3 contains 15 residues. Germline CDR1 MNHEY, CDR2 SVGAGI. Trimming took 4 bases from V and 3 from J; bases not matched to a gene: 2. The CDR3 protein is CASSSGLAGEETQYF. CDR3 nucleotides: TGTGCCAGCAGTTCCGGACTAGCGGGGGAAGAGACCCAGTACTTC.

By sample fraction, this clone is medium-sized. V gene TRBV13 combines with J gene TRBJ1-3, with D maybe TRBD1 (5 bases). The germline CDR1 and CDR2 sequences are PRHDT and FYEKMQ (reference sequence). The CDR3 totals 18 residues. V lost 8 bases, J lost 0 bases, and 23 bases lay in between. The CDR3 spells CASRDGGDALHSGNTIYF. CDR3 sequence (DNA): TGTGCCAGCCGAGACGGGGGTGACGCGTTACACTCTGGAAACACCATATATTTT.

The J gene is TRBJ1-4, the V gene TRBV10-3; D unresolved. The CDR3 is 16 residues long. Per germline, CDR1 ENHRY and CDR2 SYGVKD. The V gene lost 6 bases and the J gene lost 9 bases, with 23 bases spanning the gap. The CDR3 DNA follows: TGTGCCATCAGCGAACGGGCAGTTCGAGAACAGAAAAAACTGTTTTTT. It codes for CAISERAVREQKKLFF.

CDR3 sequence (DNA): TGTGCCAGCAGCGCCGGACAGGGGGGCTCAAATTCACCCCTCCACTTT. The encoded protein is CASSAGQGGSNSPLHF. This sequence joins TRBV9 and TRBJ1-6, with 10 bases that match TRBD1. The V gene's germline CDR1 is SGDLS and CDR2 YYNGEE. The CDR3 contains 16 residues. V lost 3 bases and J lost 7; bases outside the gene matches: 7.

This clone was seen a handful of times. The V gene is TRBV6-6, the J gene TRBJ1-1; a possible D gene is TRBD1 (6 bases). V lost 4 bases, J lost 5 bases, and 20 bases lay in between. Per the germline V gene, CDR1 is MNHNY and CDR2 is SVGAGI (reference sequence). This CDR3 spans 16 amino acids. The chain's CDR3 is CASSSTLPGVGTEAFF. In nucleotides, the CDR3 is TGTGCCAGCAGTTCCACACTGCCAGGGGTTGGGACTGAAGCTTTCTTT.

This chain uses TRBV29-1 with TRBJ2-4; the D is unclear. The CDR3 is made up of 12 amino acids. The V gene's germline CDR1 is SQVTM and CDR2 ANQGSEA. V lost 5 bases and J lost 0, with 5 bases in between. CDR3 sequence: CSVSLAKNIQYF. CDR3 DNA sequence: TGCAGCGTTAGCTTAGCCAAAAACATTCAGTACTTC.

The rearrangement links TRBV7-9 to TRBJ1-3, with D maybe TRBD1 (5 bases). This CDR3 comprises 14 residues. Germline assignment: CDR1 SEHNR and CDR2 FQNEAQ (reference sequence). The germline V and J ends were trimmed by 3 bases and 4 bases, with 10 bases remaining between them. The CDR3 DNA reads TGTGCCAGCAGCTTTCGAGGGGCAGGAAACACCATATATTTT. Translated: CASSFRGAGNTIYF.

The chain combines TRBV7-9 with TRBJ2-3; 10 bases are shared with TRBD1. V was clipped by 4 bases and J by 1 base; unmatched bases: 8. This CDR3 is 17 amino acids long. Looked up from germline, CDR1 is SEHNR and CDR2 is FQNEAQ (reference sequence). CDR3 region: CASSSERGTGGTDTQYF. The CDR3 DNA is TGTGCCAGCAGCTCAGAACGCGGGACAGGGGGCACAGATACGCAGTATTTT.

This clone was picked up a small number of times. CDR3: CASSFDRDRGQEKLFF. CDR3 nucleotides: TGTGCCAGCAGCTTTGACCGGGACAGGGGGCAAGAAAAACTGTTTTTT. This chain uses TRBV7-2 with TRBJ1-4; 12 nucleotides line up with TRBD1. CDR3 size: 16 residues. Germline CDR1 and CDR2: SGHTA and FQGNSA. Trimming cost V 3 bases and J 8 bases; bases outside gene matches: 7. The whole variable domain, filled in from reference TRBV7-2 and TRBJ1-4, reads GAGVSQSPSNKVTEKGKDVELRCDPISGHTALYWYRQSLGQGLEFLIYFQGNSAPDKSGLPSDRFSAERTGGSVSTLTIQRTQQEDSAVYLCASSFDRDRGQEKLFFGSGTQLSVL.

This clone was counted only a few times. The gene calls are TRBV5-1 and TRBJ1-1; TRBD1 is a possible D gene (5 bases). CDR1 is SGHRS, CDR2 YFSETQ, per germline. Trimming shortened V by 0 bases and J by 3 bases, and 9 bases separated the two germline ends. The CDR3 spans 14 residues. In nucleotides, the CDR3 is TGCGCCAGCAGCTTGGCCTCGGGGCACACTGAAGCTTTCTTT. This gives the protein CASSLASGHTEAFF. Looking up the rest from reference TRBV5-1 and TRBJ1-1 gives the full variable domain: KAGVTQTPRYLIKTRGQQVTLSCSPISGHRSVSWYQQTPGQGLQFLFEYFSETQRNKGNFPGRFSGRQFSNSRSEMNVSTLELGDSALYLCASSLASGHTEAFFGQGTRLTVV.

The CDR3 DNA reads as TGTGCCAGCAGCGTAGGGGGGCGAATAGCGGGGCGAACTGGGGATGAGCAGTTCTTC. It specifies CASSVGGRIAGRTGDEQFF. This chain uses TRBV9 with TRBJ2-1, with TRBD2 identical over 8 bases. The V and J ends lost 0 bases and 8 bases, in that order; junction bases with no gene match: 19. The CDR3 extends over 19 amino acids. Germline V gene data show CDR1 as SGDLS and CDR2 as YYNGEE. Combining the CDR3 with reference TRBV9 and TRBJ2-1 gives the whole variable domain DSGVTQTPKHLITATGQRVTLRCSPRSGDLSVYWYQQSLDQGLQFLIQYYNGEERAKGNILERFSAQQFPDLHSELNLSSLELGDSALYFCASSVGGRIAGRTGDEQFFGPGTRLTVL.

The V gene is TRBV11-2, the J gene TRBJ1-1; 7 bases are shared with TRBD1. The CDR3 totals 16 residues. Germline CDR1 SGHAT, CDR2 FQNNGV. V lost 3 bases to trimming and J lost 6 bases; unmatched junction nucleotides: 13. The CDR3 reads CASSLEAIRGQSEAFF. CDR3 sequence (DNA): TGTGCCAGCAGCTTGGAGGCGATAAGGGGGCAATCTGAAGCTTTCTTT.